Sequencing of this T cell receptor (beta chain) was carried out in a study of T cell clonality in common variable immunodeficiency. This clone is labeled medium-sized (0.01 to 0.1%). The antigen remains unidentified. Overall study findings and caveats: CVID subjects shared fewer TCRbeta clones than healthy controls did.

Only in-frame clones appear in the TCRdb table, and some are missing; sequencing was by immunoSEQ multiplex PCR. The specimen has about 31,000 clones, none found just once. The sequence came from a person aged 18 to 75 in good health. Sequenced material: peripheral blood mononuclear cells.

Incomplete CDR3 DNA: TGTGCCTGGAGTCTAACAGATACG. It yields the protein CAWSLTDT. The CDR3 as a whole reads CAWSLTDTQYF. The V gene is TRBV30, the J gene TRBJ2-3; D not resolved. The read falls 3 residues short of the CDR3 end, and the missing part is taken from the germline J gene. This CDR3 is 11 amino acids long. Trimming removed 2 bases from V and 3 bases from J, with 3 bases in between. Per the germline V gene, CDR1 is GTSNPN and CDR2 is SVGIG (reference sequence).